Each of the 16 T cell receptor beta chains below was sequenced from the same sample in a study of shared clonotypes between healthy human individuals. TCRdb's copy holds only in-frame clones and misses some; the assay was immunoSEQ multiplex PCR. The profile shows about 2,500,000 clones, over 85% of them singletons. Input material: naive CD4+ T cells sorted from blood. Subset noted: CD45RA+ positively selected. The receptors come from a man between 18 and 29 years old in good health.

The chain couples TRBV5-4 to TRBJ2-4, with 7 bases aligning to TRBD1. The germline gives CDR1 SGHNT, CDR2 YYREEE (reference sequence). CDR3 length: 18 amino acids. V was clipped by 0 bases and J by 0 bases; unmatched bases: 9. CDR3 sequence reads: CASSLADRDRKAKNIQYF. Here the CDR3 DNA reads TGTGCCAGCAGCTTGGCCGATCGGGACAGAAAAGCCAAAAACATTCAGTACTTC.

The V gene is TRBV6-6, the J gene TRBJ2-1; TRBD2 aligns across 7 bases. V lost 5 bases to trimming and J lost 14 bases; unmatched junction nucleotides: 18. CDR1 is MNHNY and CDR2 is SVGAGI in the germline V gene (reference sequence). The CDR3 length is 15 residues. CDR3 residues: CASSDLPREAEIEFF. The CDR3 DNA reads TGTGCCAGCAGTGACCTCCCCCGGGAGGCGGAGATAGAGTTCTTC.

This clone was picked up a small number of times. V is TRBV5-4 and J is TRBJ1-1; TRBD1 matches 7 bases. The CDR3 has 16 amino acids. The germline CDR1 and CDR2 sequences are SGHNT and YYREEE (reference sequence). The trim removed 0 bases at V and 1 base at J, leaving 6 bases unmatched. The CDR3 loop is CASSLGSRGSNTEAFF. In nucleotides, the CDR3 is TGTGCCAGCAGCTTGGGTAGCAGGGGGTCGAACACTGAAGCTTTCTTT.

The CDR3 DNA is TGCGCCAGCAGAGGACTAGCGGACTCCAATGAGCAGTTCTTC. Translation: CASRGLADSNEQFF. The chain combines TRBV5-1 with TRBJ2-1; 10 bases are shared with TRBD2. The J segment lost 6 bases and the V segment lost 5 bases, leaving 5 bases of the junction unmatched. Per germline, CDR1 SGHRS and CDR2 YFSETQ. The CDR3 runs 14 residues.

The rearrangement links TRBV5-1 to TRBJ2-1; D may correspond to TRBD1 or TRBD2 (5 bases each). This CDR3 region has 15 residues. The ends were cut back, 2 bases at V and 8 bases at J, with 17 bases in the middle. The germline V gene has CDR1 SGHRS and CDR2 YFSETQ. CDR3 region: CASSFSGRGGDEQFF. CDR3 nucleotides: TGCGCCAGCAGCTTTTCGGGACGCGGAGGCGATGAGCAGTTCTTC.

The genes are TRBV7-2 and TRBJ2-4; no firm D call. This CDR3 is built from 15 residues. From germline, CDR1 is SGHTA and CDR2 FQGNSA. The ends were cut back, 1 base at V and 0 bases at J, with 7 bases in the middle. The chain's CDR3 is CASSLGSVAKNIQYF. In nucleotides, the CDR3 is TGTGCCAGCAGCTTAGGAAGTGTAGCCAAAAACATTCAGTACTTC.

V usage is TRBV4-3 and J usage is TRBJ2-7; maybe TRBD2 (6 bases). This CDR3 comprises 15 residues. Germline assignment: CDR1 LGHNA and CDR2 YSLEER. Trimming removed 0 bases at V and 0 bases at J, with 9 bases between. CDR3 in amino acids: CASSQDTGGSYEQYF. CDR3 nucleotides: TGCGCCAGCAGCCAAGATACCGGGGGCTCCTACGAGCAGTACTTC.

The chain joins TRBV6-5 to TRBJ2-2; D not resolved. This CDR3 has 14 residues. CDR1 is MNHEY and CDR2 is SVGAGI in the germline V gene. The ends were cut back, 2 bases at V and 3 bases at J, with 7 bases in the middle. The CDR3 DNA sequence: TGTGCCAGCAGTTACGGGTCTGACACCGGGGAGCTGTTTTTT. Residues: CASSYGSDTGELFF.

This chain connects TRBV5-4 to TRBJ2-1; 7 positions agree with TRBD2. CDR3 size: 15 residues. V gave up 2 bases and J gave up 7 bases; unmatched junction bases: 9. Germline V gives CDR1 SGHNT, CDR2 YYREEE (reference sequence). This CDR3 reads CASSFTSGGWNEQFF. The CDR3, as DNA: TGTGCCAGCAGCTTTACTTCGGGAGGATGGAATGAGCAGTTCTTC.

The gene calls are TRBV9 and TRBJ2-5; no definite D call. With 0 bases removed from V and 7 bases from J, the gap between germline ends came to 16 bases. Germline V gene data show CDR1 as SGDLS and CDR2 as YYNGEE. This CDR3 region has 15 residues. The CDR3 coding sequence is TGTGCCAGCAGCGTAGTACCCGGAATCGGCCGGACCCAGTACTTC. This encodes CASSVVPGIGRTQYF.

On this clone: Other DNA sequences in the sample encode the same CDR3. The J gene is TRBJ2-7, the V gene TRBV6-1; D may match TRBD1 or TRBD2 (5 bases each). This CDR3 has 14 amino acids. Germline V gives CDR1 MNHNS, CDR2 SASEGT. Trimming removed 2 bases at V and 2 bases at J, with 10 bases between. The CDR3 protein is CASSETGQPYEQYF. As DNA, the CDR3 is TGTGCCAGCAGTGAAACGGGGCAGCCCTACGAGCAGTACTTC.

This chain uses TRBV2 with TRBJ2-2; the D is unclear. This CDR3 is built from 14 residues. V was shortened by 2 bases and J by 7 bases, with 11 bases between the two germline ends. Germline V lookup: CDR1 SNHLY, CDR2 FYNNEI. In DNA form, the CDR3 reads TGTGCCAGCAGTGAATCGGTGACAATCGGGGAGCTGTTTTTT. This codes for CASSESVTIGELFF.

There are a few counts of this clone. For the CDR3, the DNA is TGTGCCAGCAGCACCGGGACTAGCGGGAGGGCCAAGTACTTC. Translated: CASSTGTSGRAKYF. The genes are TRBV7-9 and TRBJ2-7; TRBD2 aligns across 16 bases. CDR3 length equals 14 residues. V was clipped by 5 bases and J by 11 bases; unmatched bases: 6. CDR1 and CDR2 (germline): SEHNR, FQNEAQ (reference sequence).

The J gene is TRBJ1-1, the V gene TRBV2; D is unclear. The CDR3 is made up of 14 amino acids. V was pared by 8 bases and J by 4 bases, with 17 bases between. Germline V gives CDR1 SNHLY, CDR2 FYNNEI. The CDR3 protein is CASGSEGSSTEAFF. Written as DNA, the CDR3 is TGTGCCAGCGGATCCGAGGGCAGTAGCACTGAAGCTTTCTTT.

The chain couples TRBV7-2 to TRBJ2-5; 10 nucleotides line up with TRBD2. The ends lost 4 bases at V and 4 bases at J; junction bases unmatched: 6. This CDR3 is 15 amino acids long. Germline V CDR1 and CDR2: SGHTA, FQGNSA. CDR3 loop: CASSWGTSVAETQYF. Here the CDR3 DNA reads TGTGCCAGCAGCTGGGGGACTAGCGTCGCAGAGACCCAGTACTTC.

J is TRBJ2-6 and V is TRBV23-1, with D perhaps given as TRBD1 or TRBD2 (5 bases each). TRBV23-1 is placed among ORFs of uncertain function. CDR3 length: 17 residues. V lost 7 bases, J lost 4 bases, and 20 bases lay in between. CDR3 protein: CASKGAGTRRGANVLTF. The CDR3 DNA reads TGCGCCAGCAAGGGAGCAGGGACCCGCCGGGGGGCCAACGTCCTGACTTTC.